This is a list of T cell receptor beta chains from one sample in a study of shared T cell receptors in the human thymus. Clones were read by immunoSEQ multiplex PCR, and TCRdb kept only the in-frame ones, dropping some. The data contain about 540,000 clones, around 82% of them seen just once; the ten biggest clones take up more than 0.01%. Another study also made use of these data, one on human thymus T cells.

Material for sequencing was thymocytes. The receptors originated from a boy in the first two years of life with a congenital heart defect. Both conserved end residues are part of each CDR3. A D gene is named only where the DNA matches it firmly. A clone size is listed for some rows: how often the clone was seen (once, few, many), or a class if it is expanded.

cdr3_aa,cdr3_nt,clone_size,d_call,j_call,v_call
CASSLDSWGRVEETQYF,TGCGCCAGCAGCTTGGACTCGTGGGGGAGGGTCGAGGAGACCCAGTACTTC,.,TRBD2,TRBJ2-5,TRBV5-1
CASSLPQGGLETQYF,TGTGCCAGCAGCTTACCCCAGGGGGGATTGGAGACCCAGTACTTC,.,.,TRBJ2-5,TRBV5-5
CASSFRQGEGETQYF,TGTGCCAGCAGCTTCAGACAGGGGGAAGGGGAGACCCAGTACTTC,.,TRBD1,TRBJ2-5,TRBV7-9
CASSSPSYEQYF,TGTGCCAGCAGTTCCCCTTCCTACGAGCAGTACTTC,few,.,TRBJ2-7,TRBV2
CASKIEAGGYEQYF,TGTGCCAGTAAGATTGAGGCGGGGGGCTACGAGCAGTACTTC,few,TRBD2,TRBJ2-7,TRBV19
CASSEGTIQTYEQYF,TGTGCCAGCAGTGAAGGGACTATCCAAACCTACGAGCAGTACTTC,.,.,TRBJ2-7,TRBV6-1
CASSQGLAGAYNEQFF,TGCGCCAGCAGCCAAGGACTAGCGGGGGCATACAATGAGCAGTTCTTC,once,TRBD2,TRBJ2-1,TRBV4-1
CASSGQRNQPQHF,TGTGCCAGCAGTGGACAGCGCAATCAGCCCCAGCATTTT,.,.,TRBJ1-5,TRBV2
CASTLKRAGGNEQFF,TGTGCCAGCACCCTTAAAAGAGCGGGAGGCAATGAGCAGTTCTTC,.,TRBD2,TRBJ2-1,TRBV25-1
CASSLAKAAMPSNQPQHF,TGTGCCAGCAGCTTGGCCAAAGCAGCGATGCCTAGCAATCAGCCCCAGCATTTT,.,.,TRBJ1-5,TRBV5-8
CASSSVGGALNYGYTF,TGTGCCAGCAGTTCCGTTGGGGGGGCGCTTAACTATGGCTACACCTTC,.,.,TRBJ1-2,TRBV27
CASSGSGRAENEQFF,TGTGCCAGCAGTGGAAGCGGGAGGGCGGAAAATGAGCAGTTCTTC,.,TRBD2,TRBJ2-1,TRBV25-1
CASSQGTTGFGPGTEAFF,TGCGCCAGCAGCCAAGGGACGACAGGGTTCGGGCCCGGCACTGAAGCTTTCTTT,few,TRBD1,TRBJ1-1,TRBV4-1
CASRDRQGAGQPQHF,TGTGCCAGCAGGGATCGACAGGGGGCAGGTCAGCCCCAGCATTTT,.,TRBD1,TRBJ1-5,TRBV2
CASSGREITSYEQYF,TGTGCCAGCAGCGGGAGAGAAATTACTTCCTACGAGCAGTACTTC,.,.,TRBJ2-7,TRBV5-6
CASSSLRQRETQYF,TGTGCCAGCAGTTCCCTTCGACAGAGAGAGACCCAGTACTTC,.,.,TRBJ2-5,TRBV27
CASSQDGVQGIASTEAFF,TGTGCCAGCAGCCAAGATGGGGTACAGGGGATTGCGAGCACTGAAGCTTTCTTT,.,TRBD1,TRBJ1-1,TRBV14
CASSVVSGGETQYF,TGTGCCAGCAGCGTAGTTTCGGGGGGGGAGACCCAGTACTTC,.,TRBD2,TRBJ2-5,TRBV9
CASSQGTSGASTDTQYF,TGTGCCAGCAGCCAAGGGACTAGCGGGGCTAGCACAGATACGCAGTATTTT,.,TRBD2,TRBJ2-3,TRBV11-3
CASSLWSEYNEQFF,TGTGCCAGCAGTTTATGGTCTGAGTACAATGAGCAGTTCTTC,.,.,TRBJ2-1,TRBV27
CASSSGQGSRNTGELFF,TGTGCCAGCAGCTCTGGACAGGGGAGCCGGAACACCGGGGAGCTGTTTTTT,.,TRBD1,TRBJ2-2,TRBV5-4
CASSSPKGIPNTGELFF,TGTGCCAGCAGCTCCCCCAAGGGGATTCCGAACACCGGGGAGCTGTTTTTT,.,.,TRBJ2-2,TRBV11-2
CASMGTGAFYGYTF,TGCGCCAGCATGGGGACAGGGGCCTTCTATGGCTACACCTTC,few,TRBD1,TRBJ1-2,TRBV10-2
CASSYTAVGYGYTF,TGTGCCAGCAGTTACACAGCGGTCGGGTACGGCTACACCTTC,.,.,TRBJ1-2,TRBV6-5
CASSFKRNEQFF,TGTGCCAGCAGTTTTAAGCGAAATGAGCAGTTCTTC,.,.,TRBJ2-1,TRBV28
CASSFSGRTGELFF,TGTGCCAGCAGCTTCAGCGGGAGGACCGGGGAGCTGTTTTTT,few,TRBD2,TRBJ2-2,TRBV7-2
CATSRDPSGIPHEQYF,TGTGCCACCAGCAGAGACCCCAGCGGGATCCCCCACGAGCAGTACTTC,.,TRBD2,TRBJ2-7,TRBV15